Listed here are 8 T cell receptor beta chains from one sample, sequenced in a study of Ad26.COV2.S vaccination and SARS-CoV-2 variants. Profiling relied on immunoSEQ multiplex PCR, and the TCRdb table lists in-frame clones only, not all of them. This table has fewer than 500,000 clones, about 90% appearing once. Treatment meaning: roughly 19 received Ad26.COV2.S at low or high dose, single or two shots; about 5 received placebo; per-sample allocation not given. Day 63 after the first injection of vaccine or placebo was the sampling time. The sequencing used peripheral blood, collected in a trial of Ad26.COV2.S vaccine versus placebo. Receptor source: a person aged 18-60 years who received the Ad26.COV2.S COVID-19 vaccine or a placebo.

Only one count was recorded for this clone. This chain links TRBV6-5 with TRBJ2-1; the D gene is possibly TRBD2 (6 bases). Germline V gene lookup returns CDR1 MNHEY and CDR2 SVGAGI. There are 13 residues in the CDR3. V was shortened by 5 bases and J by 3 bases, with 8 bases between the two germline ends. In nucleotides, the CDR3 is TGTGCCAGCAGTCTTAGCGGCTACAATGAGCAGTTCTTC. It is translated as CASSLSGYNEQFF.

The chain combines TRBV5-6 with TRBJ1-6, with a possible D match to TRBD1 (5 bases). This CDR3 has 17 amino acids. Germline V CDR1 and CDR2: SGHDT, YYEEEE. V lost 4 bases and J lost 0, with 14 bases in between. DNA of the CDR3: TGTGCCAGCAGCATCCGACAGACTCTCTCCTATAATTCACCCCTCCACTTT. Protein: CASSIRQTLSYNSPLHF.

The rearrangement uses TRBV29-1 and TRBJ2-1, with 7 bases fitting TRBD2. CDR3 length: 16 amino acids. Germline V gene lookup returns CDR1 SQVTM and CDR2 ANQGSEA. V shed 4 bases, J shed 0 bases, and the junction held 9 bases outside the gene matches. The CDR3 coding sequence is TGCAGCGTTGGTTTCGGGAGCGGGGTCTCCTACAATGAGCAGTTCTTC. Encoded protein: CSVGFGSGVSYNEQFF.

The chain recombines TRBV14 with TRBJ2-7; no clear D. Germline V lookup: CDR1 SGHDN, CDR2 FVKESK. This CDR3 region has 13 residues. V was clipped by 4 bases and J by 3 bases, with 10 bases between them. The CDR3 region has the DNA TGTGCCAGCAGCCTCCAAAACTTCTACGAGCAGTACTTC. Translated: CASSLQNFYEQYF.

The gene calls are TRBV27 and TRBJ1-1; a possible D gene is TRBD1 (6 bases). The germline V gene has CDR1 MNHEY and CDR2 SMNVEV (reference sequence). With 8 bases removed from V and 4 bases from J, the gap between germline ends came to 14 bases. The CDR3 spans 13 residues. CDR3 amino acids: CASPKGGFTEAFF. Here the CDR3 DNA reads TGTGCCAGCCCTAAAGGGGGTTTCACTGAAGCTTTCTTT.

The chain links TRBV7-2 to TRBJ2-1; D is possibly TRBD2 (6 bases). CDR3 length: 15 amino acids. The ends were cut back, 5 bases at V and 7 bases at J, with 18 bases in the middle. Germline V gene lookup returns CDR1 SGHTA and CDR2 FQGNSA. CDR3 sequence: CASSIAGTLGNEQFF. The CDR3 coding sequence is TGTGCCAGCAGCATCGCCGGGACTTTGGGAAATGAGCAGTTCTTC.

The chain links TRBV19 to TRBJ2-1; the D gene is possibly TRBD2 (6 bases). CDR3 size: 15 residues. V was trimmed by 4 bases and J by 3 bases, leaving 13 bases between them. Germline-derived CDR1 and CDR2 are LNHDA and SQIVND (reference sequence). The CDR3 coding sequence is TGTGCCAGTAGTAATGTAGGAGGGGTCTACAATGAGCAGTTCTTC. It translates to CASSNVGGVYNEQFF.

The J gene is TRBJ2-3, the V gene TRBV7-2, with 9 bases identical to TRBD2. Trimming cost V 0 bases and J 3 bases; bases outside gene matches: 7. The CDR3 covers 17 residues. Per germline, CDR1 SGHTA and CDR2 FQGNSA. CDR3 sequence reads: CASSLAGTSLGTDTQYF. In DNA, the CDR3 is TGTGCCAGCAGCTTAGCGGGGACTAGCCTTGGAACAGATACGCAGTATTTT.